The 17 T cell receptor beta chains listed next were all sequenced from one sample in a study of shared clonotypes between healthy human individuals. CD45RO-negative, CCR7-positively selected cells formed the naive CD8 fraction, excluding terminally differentiated effector memory CD45RA+ cells. Sequenced by immunoSEQ multiplex PCR; TCRdb stores in-frame clones only, minus some. The sample yields some 2.1 million clones, 90% to 95% seen once. Sample: naive CD8+ T cells from PBMCs. The receptor source for this set is a man younger than 35 in good health. Some clones in this sample may be carry-over from other donors' samples.

This clone was seen once. The J gene is TRBJ2-5, the V gene TRBV6-5; unclear D gene. The end of the DNA is better explained by TRBJ2-7, so the J call may be wrong. Germline V CDR1 and CDR2: MNHEY, SVGAGI. This CDR3 is 13 amino acids long. CDR3 nucleotide sequence: TGTGCCAGCAGTCTAAAAGAAACAATCGAGCAGTACTTC. As protein: CASSLKETIEQYF.

The chain recombines TRBV27 with TRBJ2-5, with 10 bases lining up with TRBD2. With 3 bases clipped from V and 3 bases from J, the junction kept 10 bases outside the gene matches. Per germline, CDR1 MNHEY and CDR2 SMNVEV (reference sequence). This CDR3 is 17 amino acids long. In nucleotides, the CDR3 is TGTGCCAGCAGTTTTTTAAGTGGGCTAGCGGGAGAAGAGACCCAGTACTTC. Its protein product is CASSFLSGLAGEETQYF.

The rearrangement uses TRBV19 and TRBJ2-7; no clear D. The CDR3 runs 14 residues. CDR1 LNHDA and CDR2 SQIVND come from the germline V gene (reference sequence). Trimming left V 9 bases short and J 0 bases short, with 15 bases between. The CDR3 DNA reads as TGTGCCAGCCCCTCGGACCCGGACTCCTACGAGCAGTACTTC. Encoded protein: CASPSDPDSYEQYF.

The chain links TRBV7-6 to TRBJ1-2; D remains ambiguous. The CDR3 loop spans 12 amino acids. The V gene lost 5 bases and the J gene lost 8 bases, with 12 bases spanning the gap. CDR1 is SGHVS and CDR2 is FNYEAQ in the germline V gene. This CDR3 is CASSQAGSGYTF. CDR3 in DNA: TGTGCCAGCAGCCAAGCGGGGTCCGGCTACACCTTC.

This chain connects TRBV4-3 to TRBJ2-1, with TRBD2 matching 12 bases. The CDR3 has 18 amino acids. Germline V gene data show CDR1 as LGHNA and CDR2 as YSLEER. After removal of 5 bases from V and 0 bases from J, the junction contained 8 bases not matched to a gene. Written as DNA, the CDR3 is TGCGCCAGCAGCACACGACTAGCGGGGGCAAACTCCTACAATGAGCAGTTCTTC. This codes for CASSTRLAGANSYNEQFF.

CDR3 nucleotide sequence: TGTGCCAGCAGCGTATATCCGGCGGACACTGAAGCTTTCTTT. Protein sequence: CASSVYPADTEAFF. The V and J genes are TRBV9 and TRBJ1-1; D is ambiguous. The CDR3 has 14 residues. Trimming pared 1 base from V and 3 bases from J, leaving 10 bases between. Germline assignment: CDR1 SGDLS and CDR2 YYNGEE.

J is TRBJ1-1 and V is TRBV5-1; D is ambiguous. This CDR3 region has 14 residues. V lost 4 bases and J 8 bases, leaving 18 bases between the germline ends. The V gene's germline CDR1 is SGHRS and CDR2 YFSETQ. CDR3 nucleotide sequence: TGCGCCAGCAGCCCCCGTCCCATAACAGACGAAGCTTTCTTT. Protein sequence: CASSPRPITDEAFF.

The V and J genes are TRBV15 and TRBJ1-1; D remains unclear. The germline V gene encodes CDR1 LNHNV and CDR2 YYDKDF (reference sequence). Trimming took 4 bases from V and 0 from J, leaving 9 bases between them. The CDR3 totals 14 residues. The CDR3 sequence: CATSIRRLNTEAFF. The CDR3 DNA follows: TGTGCCACCAGCATCAGACGGTTGAACACTGAAGCTTTCTTT.

This chain joins TRBV6-5 and TRBJ1-2; no reliable D call. V lost 1 base and J 8 bases, leaving 14 bases between the germline ends. Germline V CDR1 and CDR2: MNHEY, SVGAGI. This CDR3 has 14 residues. This CDR3 is CASSYFEGSAGYTF. The DNA for the CDR3 is TGTGCCAGCAGTTACTTTGAAGGATCCGCCGGCTACACCTTC.

The V gene is TRBV5-4, the J gene TRBJ2-7, with unresolved D. The V end was cut by 3 bases, the J end by 3 bases, with 10 bases between. Germline lookup yields CDR1 SGHNT and CDR2 YYREEE (reference sequence). The length of the CDR3 is 13 residues. The CDR3 coding sequence is TGTGCCAGCAGCTACGGGCCATACTACGAGCAGTACTTC. This translates into CASSYGPYYEQYF.

The chain links TRBV27 to TRBJ1-1; D possibly corresponds to TRBD1 (5 bases). V lost 1 base and J lost 4, with 10 bases in between. The V gene's germline CDR1 is MNHEY and CDR2 SMNVEV (reference sequence). The CDR3 is 14 amino acids. In DNA form, the CDR3 reads TGTGCCAGCAGTTTATGGGCAGGGAGCACTGAAGCTTTCTTT. Encoded protein: CASSLWAGSTEAFF.

The chain carries TRBV28 and TRBJ2-1, with D tentatively TRBD1 (6 bases). V lost 6 bases and J lost 4, with 13 bases in between. Germline V CDR1 and CDR2: MDHEN, SYDVKM. The CDR3 runs 14 residues. The CDR3 DNA reads as TGTGCCAGCAGCCGCAGGGGCGGATACAATGAGCAGTTCTTC. This gives the protein CASSRRGGYNEQFF.

This clone was seen once. The J gene is TRBJ2-7, the V gene TRBV4-1; TRBD1 is a possible D gene (5 bases). Germline-derived CDR1 and CDR2 are MGHRA and YSYEKL. With 1 base removed from V and 0 bases from J, the gap between germline ends came to 16 bases. The CDR3 runs 17 residues. The CDR3 DNA reads TGCGCCAGCAGCCAAGGGTCCGGGCTCGACAGCTCCTACGAGCAGTACTTC. This codes for CASSQGSGLDSSYEQYF.

This clone was seen a single time. The chain is built from TRBV15 and TRBJ1-1, with a possible D match to TRBD1 (6 bases). Germline CDR1 and CDR2: LNHNV and YYDKDF (reference sequence). V was cut by 5 bases and J by 2 bases, with 18 bases left in between. The CDR3 consists of 16 residues. As DNA, the CDR3 is TGTGCCACCAGCCAAGGGATTGGGGGCCCTAACACTGAAGCTTTCTTT. As protein: CATSQGIGGPNTEAFF.

This chain connects TRBV30 to TRBJ1-5; 7 positions match TRBD1. This CDR3 contains 13 residues. V dropped 2 bases and J dropped 4; count of bases not matched to a gene: 2. The V gene's germline CDR1 is GTSNPN and CDR2 SVGIG (reference sequence). CDR3 sequence: CAWSTGDNQPQHF. The CDR3 nucleotides read TGTGCCTGGAGTACAGGGGATAATCAGCCCCAGCATTTT.

This clone came up once. The J gene is TRBJ2-7, the V gene TRBV7-9; possibly TRBD2 for D (5 bases). This CDR3 is 13 amino acids long. V was shortened by 4 bases and J by 4 bases, with 11 bases between the two germline ends. The germline V gene has CDR1 SEHNR and CDR2 FQNEAQ (reference sequence). The CDR3 nucleotides are TGTGCCAGCAGCTGGGATCCGGGGTACGAGCAGTACTTC. Its translation is CASSWDPGYEQYF.

The rearrangement links TRBV9 to TRBJ2-6; D is unclear. The CDR3 extends over 17 amino acids. The ends were cut back, 0 bases at V and 4 bases at J, with 14 bases in the middle. The V gene's germline CDR1 is SGDLS and CDR2 YYNGEE. CDR3 sequence (DNA): TGTGCCAGCAGCGTAGCCAGCGTAGGGTCCGGGGCCAACGTCCTGACTTTC. This translates into CASSVASVGSGANVLTF.